A single sample is the source of the 3 T cell receptor beta chains below, sequenced in a study of blood T cell repertoires in COVID-19 (dated by TCRdb to 2018 to 2020). Libraries were built with the immunoSEQ multiplex PCR assay. Here the immuneACCESS table is served through TCRdb, limited to in-frame sequences with V and J called. Missing clones are a known gap in these copies; in checked studies unresolved V genes cover under half, and the rest lacks a known reason. The sample data list 15,000 or so clones, and 85% to 90% of these were observed just once. About 2.2% of the sample belongs to the ten largest clones. The sequenced material came from peripheral blood. These receptors came from an older woman in a cohort sampled during active or convalescent COVID-19.

This rearrangement joins TRBV7-9 to TRBJ2-3, with TRBD2 matching 14 bases. Germline lookup yields CDR1 SEHNR and CDR2 FQNEAQ (reference sequence). The length of the CDR3 is 17 residues. The V gene end was trimmed by 5 bases and the J gene end by 5 bases; junction bases not matched to a gene: 9. This chain's CDR3 is CASSPGLAGGSGDTQYF. CDR3 DNA: TGTGCCAGCAGCCCTGGACTAGCGGGGGGCTCGGGAGATACGCAGTATTTT.

The J gene is TRBJ2-7, the V gene TRBV12-3 or TRBV12-4; no definite D call. This CDR3 is built from 13 residues. V lost 3 bases to trimming and J lost 7 bases, with 13 bases between them. The CDR3 loop is CASSLGRFGEQYF. The CDR3 DNA sequence: TGTGCCAGCAGTTTGGGCAGATTTGGGGAGCAGTACTTC.

This chain uses TRBV7-8 with TRBJ2-5; no clear D. The CDR3 extends over 12 amino acids. V was trimmed by 5 bases and J by 4 bases, leaving 8 bases between them. Germline assignment: CDR1 SGHVS and CDR2 FQNEAQ. CDR3 coding DNA: TGTGCCAGCAGCCCGTCCCGAGAGACCCAGTACTTC. Residues: CASSPSRETQYF.